This T cell receptor (beta chain) was identified in a study of T cells after yellow fever vaccination. Overall study: The fractions with low cell numbers were processed using SMART-Seq v4 Ultra Low Input.

Template switching by 5'RACE produced TCR cDNA, adding a universal primer site and UMIs. A single record per CDR3 protein comes from TCRdb applying MiXCR to the 5' RACE reads. This table holds tens of thousands of distinct CDR3 sequences, 7.5% to 9% found once. V was trimmed by 2 bases and J by 0 bases, leaving 13 bases between them. This CDR3 comprises 16 residues. This clonotype was seen many times. The TCR was taken from a man aged 30 to 39 who received the YFV17D yellow fever vaccine. This chain uses TRBV12-3 or TRBV12-4 with TRBJ1-1; D might be TRBD1 (5 bases). The material was CD8+ T cells sorted from PBMCs, obtained on the day of the yellow fever booster vaccination. The CDR3 sequence: CASSLPDKPMNTEAFF. CDR3 DNA sequence: TGTGCCAGCAGTTTACCGGACAAGCCCATGAACACTGAAGCTTTCTTT.